This note documents a single T cell receptor beta chain sequence. As yet, its antigen is unknown. TCRdb recomputed calls from the 5' RACE reads with MiXCR, one row per CDR3 protein. The table lists 400,000 to 450,000 distinct CDR3 sequences, roughly a sixth of them singletons. This sample is drawn from a study of T cells after yellow fever vaccination. Study summary: Preparation of the low-cell-number fractions used SMART-Seq v4 Ultra Low Input.

The study, taken as a whole, reports: From the bulk population, abundant clonotypes could contaminate and appear within FACS-sorted repertoires. A weaker but faster secondary response was observed, peaking on day 5 versus 15. Once the booster was given, most primary-vaccination clones reappeared, at around 96% for CD4 and over 75% for CD8.

V gave up 7 bases and J gave up 2 bases, with 15 bases separating them. Germline CDR1 reads MDHEN; CDR2 reads SYDVKM. The CDR3 covers 14 residues. The source was PBMCs, collected before the yellow fever booster vaccination. The sequence derives from a man in his late teens or twenties who received the YFV17D yellow fever vaccine. V gene TRBV28 combines with J gene TRBJ2-7; D is possibly TRBD1 (6 bases). In nucleotides, the CDR3 is TGTGCCAGCACCCTCGGCAGGGGCACCTACGAGCAGTACGTC. Translating it yields CASTLGRGTYEQYV.